The rows below give T cell receptor beta chains drawn from one sample of a study of T cell repertoires in cytomegalovirus infection. Each CDR3 protein gets one entry after TCRdb re-called the reads with MiXCR. The table shows nearly 650,000 distinct CDR3 sequences, with approximately 24% occurring only once. The sequenced sample was CD8+ T cells from PBMCs. The receptors derive from a human donor in good health (CMV status not recorded). Some clones in this sample may be carry-over from other donors' samples. Both conserved end residues are part of each CDR3. Each record gives: V gene, D gene, J gene, clone size, CDR3 protein, CDR3 DNA. The D gene is left open where the match is weak. Clone size is stated in some rows and not others, as once, few, many or a class when expanded.

V gene: TRBV14; D gene: -; J gene: TRBJ1-1; clone size: -; CDR3 protein: CASTPWGGPNTEAFF; CDR3 DNA: TGTGCCAGCACCCCTTGGGGGGGACCTAACACTGAAGCTTTCTTT
V gene: TRBV7-9; D gene: -; J gene: TRBJ2-7; clone size: few; CDR3 protein: CASSLGLLEQYF; CDR3 DNA: TGTGCCAGCAGCTTAGGCCTTCTCGAGCAGTACTTC
V gene: TRBV13; D gene: -; J gene: TRBJ1-2; clone size: -; CDR3 protein: CASTSGELDGYTF; CDR3 DNA: TGTGCCAGCACCTCCGGGGAGTTGGACGGCTACACCTTC
V gene: TRBV29-1; D gene: -; J gene: TRBJ1-1; clone size: -; CDR3 protein: CSDEAGANTEAFF; CDR3 DNA: TGCAGCGACGAGGCCGGGGCGAACACTGAAGCTTTCTTT
V gene: TRBV6-6; D gene: -; J gene: TRBJ2-1; clone size: many; CDR3 protein: CASSYFGGSDNEQFF; CDR3 DNA: TGTGCCAGCAGTTACTTCGGGGGATCAGACAATGAGCAGTTCTTC
V gene: TRBV25-1; D gene: TRBD1; J gene: TRBJ2-1; clone size: -; CDR3 protein: CTSSEYTRDRGTYNEQFF; CDR3 DNA: TGTACCAGCAGTGAATATACGCGGGACAGGGGAACCTACAATGAGCAGTTCTTC
V gene: TRBV5-1; D gene: -; J gene: TRBJ1-2; clone size: -; CDR3 protein: CASSLVGDVDYGYTF; CDR3 DNA: TGCGCCAGCAGCTTGGTTGGGGATGTTGACTATGGCTACACCTTC
V gene: TRBV14; D gene: TRBD2; J gene: TRBJ2-1; clone size: -; CDR3 protein: CASSHSVGAGGTFEQFF; CDR3 DNA: TGTGCCAGCAGCCACTCCGTCGGGGCGGGGGGCACGTTCGAGCAGTTCTTC
V gene: TRBV4-1; D gene: TRBD1; J gene: TRBJ1-1; clone size: -; CDR3 protein: CASGPGTGLLEAFF; CDR3 DNA: TGCGCCTCTGGGCCAGGGACAGGTCTTTTAGAAGCTTTCTTT
V gene: TRBV12-5; D gene: -; J gene: TRBJ2-5; clone size: many; CDR3 protein: CASAQTFQETQYF; CDR3 DNA: TGTGCTAGTGCCCAGACATTCCAAGAGACCCAGTACTTC
V gene: TRBV4-3; D gene: -; J gene: TRBJ2-1; clone size: few; CDR3 protein: CASSPGTPSSYNEQFF; CDR3 DNA: TGCGCCAGCAGCCCCGGGACCCCGAGCTCCTACAATGAGCAGTTCTTC
V gene: TRBV7-2; D gene: -; J gene: TRBJ1-1; clone size: many; CDR3 protein: CASSTRLDTGGNTEAFF; CDR3 DNA: TGTGCCAGCAGCACCAGACTGGACACAGGTGGGAACACTGAAGCTTTCTTT
V gene: TRBV11-1; D gene: -; J gene: TRBJ1-1; clone size: once; CDR3 protein: CAGSSWGNTEAFF; CDR3 DNA: TGTGCCGGTAGCTCCTGGGGGAACACTGAAGCTTTCTTT
V gene: TRBV6-2/TRBV6-3; D gene: -; J gene: TRBJ2-4; clone size: -; CDR3 protein: CASNSGVGDFWNIQYF; CDR3 DNA: TGTGCCAGCAATTCTGGGGTAGGGGATTTTTGGAACATTCAGTACTTC
V gene: TRBV7-9; D gene: -; J gene: TRBJ2-2; clone size: many; CDR3 protein: CASSGSGELFF; CDR3 DNA: TGTGCCAGCAGCGGGAGCGGGGAGCTGTTTTTT
V gene: TRBV5-5; D gene: -; J gene: TRBJ2-5; clone size: few; CDR3 protein: CASSLAGEQQTQYF; CDR3 DNA: TGTGCCAGCAGCTTGGCAGGGGAGCAACAGACCCAGTACTTC
V gene: TRBV23-1; D gene: -; J gene: TRBJ1-5; clone size: -; CDR3 protein: CASSHLIQGTNQPQHF; CDR3 DNA: TGCGCCAGCAGTCATCTTATCCAGGGGACCAATCAGCCCCAGCATTTT
V gene: TRBV7-9; D gene: -; J gene: TRBJ1-2; clone size: many; CDR3 protein: CASSRRQNGYTF; CDR3 DNA: TGTGCCAGCAGCCGACGACAGAATGGCTACACCTTC
V gene: TRBV20-1; D gene: -; J gene: TRBJ1-1; clone size: -; CDR3 protein: CSARGLRGARNTEAFF; CDR3 DNA: TGCAGTGCTAGAGGCTTGAGGGGGGCGAGGAACACTGAAGCTTTCTTT
V gene: TRBV6-2/TRBV6-3; D gene: -; J gene: TRBJ1-1; clone size: many; CDR3 protein: CASSYNGVTEAFF; CDR3 DNA: TGTGCCAGCAGTTACAACGGGGTCACTGAAGCTTTCTTT
V gene: TRBV7-9; D gene: TRBD1; J gene: TRBJ2-2; clone size: -; CDR3 protein: CAIRPQGDTGELFF; CDR3 DNA: TGTGCCATCAGGCCCCAGGGGGACACCGGGGAGCTGTTTTTT
V gene: TRBV12-3/TRBV12-4; D gene: -; J gene: TRBJ2-1; clone size: once; CDR3 protein: CASSFLPALGDQFF; CDR3 DNA: TGTGCCAGCAGTTTTTTACCAGCCCTCGGCGATCAGTTCTTC
V gene: TRBV6-5; D gene: -; J gene: TRBJ2-1; clone size: -; CDR3 protein: CASSYSTGTEYSEQFF; CDR3 DNA: TGTGCCAGCAGTTACTCGACGGGGACTGAGTATAGTGAGCAGTTCTTC
V gene: TRBV29-1; D gene: -; J gene: TRBJ2-7; clone size: few; CDR3 protein: CSVEDGNEQYF; CDR3 DNA: TGCAGCGTTGAAGATGGGAACGAGCAGTACTTC
V gene: TRBV27; D gene: TRBD1; J gene: TRBJ2-1; clone size: -; CDR3 protein: CASSLRGQGMIEQFF; CDR3 DNA: TGTGCCAGCAGTTTAAGGGGACAGGGAATGATTGAGCAGTTCTTC
V gene: TRBV10-3; D gene: -; J gene: TRBJ1-1; clone size: many; CDR3 protein: CAINRQGNTEAFF; CDR3 DNA: TGTGCCATCAACCGGCAGGGGAACACTGAAGCTTTCTTT
V gene: TRBV7-9; D gene: -; J gene: TRBJ2-7; clone size: few; CDR3 protein: CATLSAGKGEQYF; CDR3 DNA: TGTGCCACCCTATCGGCAGGGAAAGGCGAGCAGTACTTC
V gene: TRBV7-9; D gene: -; J gene: TRBJ1-2; clone size: many; CDR3 protein: CASSSTGRNGYTF; CDR3 DNA: TGTGCCAGCAGCTCTACAGGGCGTAATGGCTACACCTTC
V gene: TRBV11-3; D gene: TRBD1; J gene: TRBJ2-2; clone size: -; CDR3 protein: CASSPGGTGITGELFF; CDR3 DNA: TGTGCCAGCAGCCCCGGGGGGACAGGGATCACCGGGGAGCTGTTTTTT
V gene: TRBV7-2; D gene: -; J gene: TRBJ2-3; clone size: many; CDR3 protein: CASSYRDTLTDTQYF; CDR3 DNA: TGTGCCAGCAGCTACCGGGACACTCTCACCGATACGCAGTATTTT
V gene: TRBV7-9; D gene: -; J gene: TRBJ2-5; clone size: many; CDR3 protein: CASILGGQETQYF; CDR3 DNA: TGTGCCAGCATCCTCGGGGGTCAAGAGACCCAGTACTTC
V gene: TRBV7-3; D gene: -; J gene: TRBJ2-1; clone size: -; CDR3 protein: CANSSLPRRDEQFF; CDR3 DNA: TGTGCCAACAGCTCCTTGCCCCGGCGGGATGAGCAGTTCTTC
V gene: TRBV20-1; D gene: -; J gene: TRBJ1-5; clone size: -; CDR3 protein: CSATEGPYSNQPQHF; CDR3 DNA: TGCAGTGCTACCGAGGGCCCCTATAGCAATCAGCCCCAGCATTTT
V gene: TRBV3-1; D gene: TRBD1; J gene: TRBJ1-1; clone size: -; CDR3 protein: CASSQDTPGTVNTEAFF; CDR3 DNA: TGTGCCAGCAGCCAAGATACCCCCGGGACAGTGAACACTGAAGCTTTCTTT
V gene: TRBV10-3; D gene: -; J gene: TRBJ2-7; clone size: -; CDR3 protein: CAISELDATYEQYF; CDR3 DNA: TGTGCCATCAGTGAGCTGGACGCAACCTACGAGCAGTACTTC
V gene: TRBV28; D gene: TRBD2; J gene: TRBJ2-5; clone size: -; CDR3 protein: CASSLRLAGGQETQYF; CDR3 DNA: TGTGCCAGCAGTCTTCGATTAGCGGGGGGTCAAGAGACCCAGTACTTC
V gene: TRBV7-3; D gene: -; J gene: TRBJ1-1; clone size: many; CDR3 protein: CASSSLDRRAEAFF; CDR3 DNA: TGTGCCAGCAGCTCCCTCGACAGGCGCGCTGAAGCTTTCTTT
V gene: TRBV6-2/TRBV6-3; D gene: -; J gene: TRBJ2-7; clone size: -; CDR3 protein: CASSYGRLSYEQYF; CDR3 DNA: TGTGCCAGCAGTTATGGACGGCTATCCTACGAGCAGTACTTC
V gene: TRBV9; D gene: -; J gene: TRBJ2-1; clone size: -; CDR3 protein: CASSVRWDPRGEQFF; CDR3 DNA: TGTGCCAGCAGCGTAAGGTGGGACCCGCGGGGTGAGCAGTTCTTC
V gene: TRBV4-3; D gene: -; J gene: TRBJ2-3; clone size: -; CDR3 protein: CASSQGISRGAETQYF; CDR3 DNA: TGCGCCAGCAGCCAAGGGATCTCGCGGGGAGCAGAAACGCAGTATTTT
V gene: TRBV19; D gene: TRBD1; J gene: TRBJ1-5; clone size: -; CDR3 protein: CASSTTGGWQPQHF; CDR3 DNA: TGTGCCAGTAGTACTACAGGGGGCTGGCAGCCCCAGCATTTT
V gene: TRBV7-2; D gene: -; J gene: TRBJ1-4; clone size: -; CDR3 protein: CASSSFYGANEKQFF; CDR3 DNA: TGTGCCAGCAGCTCCTTTTACGGGGCGAACGAAAAACAGTTTTTT
V gene: TRBV7-6; D gene: TRBD2; J gene: TRBJ2-1; clone size: many; CDR3 protein: CASSLRGGTHNEQFF; CDR3 DNA: TGTGCCAGCAGCCTCCGGGGGGGGACCCACAATGAGCAGTTCTTC
V gene: TRBV14; D gene: -; J gene: TRBJ1-3; clone size: few; CDR3 protein: CASSQDPPWLFDTIYF; CDR3 DNA: TGTGCCAGCAGCCAAGATCCGCCTTGGCTATTTGACACCATATATTTT
V gene: TRBV20-1; D gene: -; J gene: TRBJ2-7; clone size: -; CDR3 protein: CSASGGSYEQYF; CDR3 DNA: TGCAGTGCTAGCGGGGGATCCTACGAGCAGTACTTC
V gene: TRBV7-9; D gene: -; J gene: TRBJ1-1; clone size: -; CDR3 protein: CASSPAGISRGAFF; CDR3 DNA: TGTGCCAGCAGCCCCGCTGGGATTAGCCGGGGGGCTTTCTTT
V gene: TRBV14; D gene: TRBD1; J gene: TRBJ1-1; clone size: few; CDR3 protein: CASSQDDRGRGRNTEAFF; CDR3 DNA: TGTGCCAGCAGCCAAGATGACAGGGGGCGAGGAAGAAACACTGAAGCTTTCTTT
V gene: TRBV29-1; D gene: TRBD1; J gene: TRBJ2-1; clone size: -; CDR3 protein: CSVEAVGQGQFF; CDR3 DNA: TGCAGCGTTGAAGCCGTAGGACAGGGGCAGTTCTTC
V gene: TRBV6-5; D gene: -; J gene: TRBJ1-1; clone size: -; CDR3 protein: CASSYNRQFAFF; CDR3 DNA: TGTGCCAGCAGTTACAATCGACAGTTCGCTTTCTTT
V gene: TRBV12-3/TRBV12-4; D gene: TRBD1; J gene: TRBJ1-2; clone size: few; CDR3 protein: CASRDGQGPPYGYTF; CDR3 DNA: TGTGCCAGCAGGGACGGACAGGGACCGCCCTATGGCTACACCTTC
V gene: TRBV29-1; D gene: -; J gene: TRBJ1-6; clone size: -; CDR3 protein: CSVVGALGSLHF; CDR3 DNA: TGCAGCGTTGTGGGGGCCCTTGGGTCCCTCCACTTT
V gene: TRBV11-2; D gene: -; J gene: TRBJ2-3; clone size: few; CDR3 protein: CASSLGITGTDTQYF; CDR3 DNA: TGTGCCAGCAGCTTAGGAATAACTGGCACAGATACGCAGTATTTT
V gene: TRBV28; D gene: TRBD1; J gene: TRBJ2-5; clone size: few; CDR3 protein: CASRDRGWEETQYF; CDR3 DNA: TGTGCCAGCAGGGACAGGGGTTGGGAAGAGACCCAGTACTTC
V gene: TRBV18; D gene: -; J gene: TRBJ1-1; clone size: many; CDR3 protein: CASSQSHRDTEAFF; CDR3 DNA: TGTGCCAGCTCACAATCCCATAGGGACACTGAAGCTTTCTTT
V gene: TRBV15; D gene: -; J gene: TRBJ2-2; clone size: -; CDR3 protein: CATSRDFGELFF; CDR3 DNA: TGTGCCACCAGCAGAGATTTCGGGGAGCTGTTTTTT